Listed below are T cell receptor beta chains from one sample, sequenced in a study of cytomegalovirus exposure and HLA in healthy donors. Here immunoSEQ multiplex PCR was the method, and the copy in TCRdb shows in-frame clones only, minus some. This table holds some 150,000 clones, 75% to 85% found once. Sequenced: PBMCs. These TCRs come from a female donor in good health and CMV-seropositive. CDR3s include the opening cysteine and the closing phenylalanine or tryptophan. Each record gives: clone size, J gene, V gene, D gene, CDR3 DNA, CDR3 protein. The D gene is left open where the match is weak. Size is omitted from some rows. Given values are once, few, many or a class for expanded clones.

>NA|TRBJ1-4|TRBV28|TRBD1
TGTGCCAGCAGACAGGGGAATGAAAAACTGTTTTTT
CASRQGNEKLFF
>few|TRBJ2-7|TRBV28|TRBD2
TGTGCCAGCAGTACTTCCGGGACTAGCGGGGGGCTATCATGGGAGCAGTACTTC
CASSTSGTSGGLSWEQYF
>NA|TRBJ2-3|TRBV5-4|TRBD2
TGTGCCAGCAGCTTGGGACTAGCGGGTCACACAGATACGCAGTATTTT
CASSLGLAGHTDTQYF
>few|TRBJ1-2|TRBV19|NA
TGTGCCAGTAACAGATGGACAGTACCAGATGGCTACACCTTC
CASNRWTVPDGYTF
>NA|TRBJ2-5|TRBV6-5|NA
TGTGCCAGCAGCCTATCGAGAAATAGCCAGACCCAGTACTTC
CASSLSRNSQTQYF
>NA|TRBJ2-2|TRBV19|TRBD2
TGTGCCAGTAGTATCCGGGGGGGTCACACCGGGGAGCTGTTTTTT
CASSIRGGHTGELFF
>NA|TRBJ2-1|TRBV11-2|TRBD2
TGTGCCAGCAGCCTGGAAGCGGGGGGGATCTACAATGAGCAGTTCTTC
CASSLEAGGIYNEQFF
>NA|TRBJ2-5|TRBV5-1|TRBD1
TGCGCCAGCACTAGGACAGGGGGTGAAGAGACCCAGTACTTC
CASTRTGGEETQYF
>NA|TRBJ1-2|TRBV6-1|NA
TGTGCCAGCAGCCTTGACAGAAACTATGGCTACACCTTC
CASSLDRNYGYTF
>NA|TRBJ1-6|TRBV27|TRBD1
TGTGCCAGCAGTCAATTTACGCGGGGGGACAGAAATTCACCCCTCCACTTT
CASSQFTRGDRNSPLHF
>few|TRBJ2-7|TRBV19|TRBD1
TGTGCCAGTAGTTTGACAGGGATCGGGTACGAGCAGTACTTC
CASSLTGIGYEQYF
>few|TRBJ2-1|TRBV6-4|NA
TGTGCCAGCAGTCCGGACAGCTCCTACAATGAGCAGTTCTTC
CASSPDSSYNEQFF
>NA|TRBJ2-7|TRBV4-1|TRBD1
TGCGCCAGCAGCCCCCTAGGGCGGGACAGGGTCGACGAGCAGTACTTC
CASSPLGRDRVDEQYF
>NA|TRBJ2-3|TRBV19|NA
TGTGCCAGTAGTATGGAGTCTAGCACAGATACGCAGTATTTT
CASSMESSTDTQYF
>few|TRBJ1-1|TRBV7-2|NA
TGTGCCAGCAGCTTTTGGGCCGACACTGAAGCTTTCTTT
CASSFWADTEAFF
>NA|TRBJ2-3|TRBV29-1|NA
TGCAGCGTTCAGGATGGCACAGATACGCAGTATTTT
CSVQDGTDTQYF
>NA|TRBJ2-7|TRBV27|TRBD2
TGTGCCAGCAGCTCTAGCGGGAGCCTCTCCTACGAGCAGTACTTC
CASSSSGSLSYEQYF
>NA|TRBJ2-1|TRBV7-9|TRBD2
TGTGCCAGCAGTTTCCTAGCGGGGGGGCTATCTGAGCAGTTCTTC
CASSFLAGGLSEQFF
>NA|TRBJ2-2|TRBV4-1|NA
TGCGCCAGCAGCCAAGATAGGGACACCTCAAGGGAGCTGTTTTTT
CASSQDRDTSRELFF
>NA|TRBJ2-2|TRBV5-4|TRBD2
TGTGCCAGCAGCTTTGAACTAGCGGGTTCCGGGGAGCTGTTTTTT
CASSFELAGSGELFF
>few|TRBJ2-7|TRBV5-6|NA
TGTGCCAGCAGCTTGCAGGGAACCTACGAGCAGTACTTC
CASSLQGTYEQYF
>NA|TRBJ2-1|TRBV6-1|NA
TGTGCCAGCAGTGAACAGCCAGGGAAGAGTTACAATGAGCAGTTCTTC
CASSEQPGKSYNEQFF
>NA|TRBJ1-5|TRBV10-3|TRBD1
TGTGCCATCAGTGTGGTCAGGGGGAATCAGCCCCAGCATTTT
CAISVVRGNQPQHF
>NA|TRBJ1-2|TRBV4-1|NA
TGCGCCAGCAGCCAGACCGGGCTAGGGGACTATGGCTACACCTTC
CASSQTGLGDYGYTF
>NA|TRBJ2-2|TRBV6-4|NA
TGTGCCAGCAGTGACTCGAGCTTCACCGGGGAGCTGTTTTTT
CASSDSSFTGELFF
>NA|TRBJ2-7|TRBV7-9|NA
TGTTCCAGCAGCTCAATCTTGGACTCTTACGAGCAGTACTTC
CSSSSILDSYEQYF
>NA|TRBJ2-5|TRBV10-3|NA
TGTGCCATCAGTGAACCGGACAGTGGGGAGACCCAGTACTTC
CAISEPDSGETQYF
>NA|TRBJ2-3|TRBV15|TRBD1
TGTGCCACCAGCAGCACCACCGGACAGGGACCCACAGATACGCAGTATTTT
CATSSTTGQGPTDTQYF
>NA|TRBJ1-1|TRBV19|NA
TGTGCCAGTGAAGAGGGTGGGGGCATGAACACTGAAGCTTTCTTT
CASEEGGGMNTEAFF
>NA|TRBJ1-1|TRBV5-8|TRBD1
TGTGCCAGCAGCTTGGACAGGGGGCACACTGAAGCTTTCTTT
CASSLDRGHTEAFF
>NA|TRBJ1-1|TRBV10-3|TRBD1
TGTGCCATCAGTGAATCTGGACAGGGGAACACTGAAGCTTTCTTT
CAISESGQGNTEAFF
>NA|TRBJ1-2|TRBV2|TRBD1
TGTGCCAGCACCCTAGTGGGACAGACAAACTATGGCTACACCTTC
CASTLVGQTNYGYTF
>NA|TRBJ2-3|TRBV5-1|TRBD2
TGCGCCAGCAGCCCCACAGCGGGGGGTTCAGATACGCAGTATTTT
CASSPTAGGSDTQYF
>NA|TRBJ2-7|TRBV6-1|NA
TGTGCCAGCAGTGAAGCGCGTTCCTGGGCGGAGGACTACGAGCAGTACTTC
CASSEARSWAEDYEQYF
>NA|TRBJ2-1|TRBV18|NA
TGTGCCAGCTCACCCGCACAGGGTAACTCCAATGAGCAGTTCTTC
CASSPAQGNSNEQFF
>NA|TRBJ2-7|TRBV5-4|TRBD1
TGTGCCAGCAGTCCGGGACAGGGGTTGTATTACGAGCAGTACTTC
CASSPGQGLYYEQYF
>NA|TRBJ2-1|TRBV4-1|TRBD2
TGCGCCAGCAGCAAAACTAGCGGGAATGAGCAGTTCTTC
CASSKTSGNEQFF
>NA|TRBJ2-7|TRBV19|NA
TGTGCCAGTACTACCGGATGGAAGGGAGCAAGTTCCTACGAGCAGTACTTC
CASTTGWKGASSYEQYF
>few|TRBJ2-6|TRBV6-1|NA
TGTGCCTGCACAGAATACTCTGGGGCCAACGTCCTGACTTTC
CACTEYSGANVLTF
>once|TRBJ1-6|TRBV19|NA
TGTGCCAGTAGTAGAGTAAATTCACCCCTCCACTTT
CASSRVNSPLHF
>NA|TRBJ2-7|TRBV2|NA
TGTGCCAGCAAACGGACAATTGATAGGTCCTACGAGCAGTACTTC
CASKRTIDRSYEQYF
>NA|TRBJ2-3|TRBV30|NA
TGTGCCTGGAGTGGTTTAGCGGCCACAGATACGCAGTATTTT
CAWSGLAATDTQYF
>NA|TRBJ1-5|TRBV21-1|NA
TGTGCCAGCAGCATGAGGAAGGACAGAGATAGTCAGCCCCAGCATTTT
CASSMRKDRDSQPQHF
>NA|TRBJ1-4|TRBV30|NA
TGTGCCTGGAGTGTACGATCAGGGCTCGCAACTAATGAAAAACTGTTTTTT
CAWSVRSGLATNEKLFF
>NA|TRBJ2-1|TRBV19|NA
TGTGCCAGTAGTATGAAGGGGTTTTCCTACAATGAGCAGTTCTTC
CASSMKGFSYNEQFF
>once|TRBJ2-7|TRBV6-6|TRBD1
TGTGCCAGCAAGGACCCGGGACAGCAATCCTACGAGCAGTACTTC
CASKDPGQQSYEQYF
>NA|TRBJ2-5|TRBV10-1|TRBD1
TGCGCCAGCACCGAGGGGGCCAGGGGAAAACAAGAGACCCAGTACTTC
CASTEGARGKQETQYF
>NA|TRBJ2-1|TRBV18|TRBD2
TGTGCCAGCTCACCGCGGGGCGGGGGTAACCATGAGCAGTTCTTC
CASSPRGGGNHEQFF
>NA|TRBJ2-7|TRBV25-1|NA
TGTGCCAGCAGTGAGTATCCGAAGGGGGATTCGACCTACGAGCAGTACTTC
CASSEYPKGDSTYEQYF
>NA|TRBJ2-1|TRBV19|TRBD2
TGTGCCAGTAGTATGGGCGGGAGTGGGTTCTTC
CASSMGGSGFF
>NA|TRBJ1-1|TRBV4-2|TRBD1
TGTGCCAGCAGCCAAGATCAGGGGGTGAAGACTGAAGCTTTCTTT
CASSQDQGVKTEAFF
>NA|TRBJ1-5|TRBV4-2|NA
TGTGCCAGCAGCCAAGTAGTAGGGGGTAACTGGGGCAATCAGCCCCAGCATTTT
CASSQVVGGNWGNQPQHF
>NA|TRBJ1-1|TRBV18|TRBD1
TGTGCCAGCTCAACAGGGACAGGGATGAACACTGAAGCTTTCTTT
CASSTGTGMNTEAFF
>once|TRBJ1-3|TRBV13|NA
TGTGCCAGCACCGACTACAGGGAAAGTGGAAACACCATATATTTT
CASTDYRESGNTIYF